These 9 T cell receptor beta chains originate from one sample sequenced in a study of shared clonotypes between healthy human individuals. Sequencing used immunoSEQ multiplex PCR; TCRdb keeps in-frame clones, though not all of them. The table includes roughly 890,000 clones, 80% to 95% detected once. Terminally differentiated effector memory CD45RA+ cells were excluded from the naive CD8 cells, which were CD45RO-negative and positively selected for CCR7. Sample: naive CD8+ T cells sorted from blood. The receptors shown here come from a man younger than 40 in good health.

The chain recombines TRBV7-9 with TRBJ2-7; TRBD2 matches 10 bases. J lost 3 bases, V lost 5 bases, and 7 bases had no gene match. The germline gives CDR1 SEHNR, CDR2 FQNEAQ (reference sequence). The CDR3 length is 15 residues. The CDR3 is CASSGGASGSYEQYF. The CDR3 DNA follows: TGTGCCAGCAGCGGGGGGGCTAGCGGGAGCTACGAGCAGTACTTC.

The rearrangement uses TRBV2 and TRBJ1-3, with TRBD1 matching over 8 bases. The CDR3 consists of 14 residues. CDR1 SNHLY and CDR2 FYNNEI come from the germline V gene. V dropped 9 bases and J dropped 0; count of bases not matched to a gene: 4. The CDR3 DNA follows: TGTGCCAGAGGACAGGGAAACTCTGGAAACACCATATATTTT. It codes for CARGQGNSGNTIYF.

CDR3 sequence: CASMGVGGEKLFF. The CDR3 nucleotides read TGTGCCAGCATGGGGGTTGGAGGTGAAAAACTGTTTTTT. The chain carries TRBV2 and TRBJ1-4, with D possibly being TRBD1 (5 bases). The V end lost 7 bases, the J end lost 7 bases, and 13 bases lay between the germline ends. Germline V gene lookup returns CDR1 SNHLY and CDR2 FYNNEI. The CDR3 runs 13 residues. The variable domain in full, completed from reference TRBV2 and TRBJ1-4, reads EPEVTQTPSHQVTQMGQEVILRCVPISNHLYFYWYRQILGQKVEFLVSFYNNEISEKSEIFDDQFSVERPDGSNFTLKIRSTKLEDSAMYFCASMGVGGEKLFFGSGTQLSVL.

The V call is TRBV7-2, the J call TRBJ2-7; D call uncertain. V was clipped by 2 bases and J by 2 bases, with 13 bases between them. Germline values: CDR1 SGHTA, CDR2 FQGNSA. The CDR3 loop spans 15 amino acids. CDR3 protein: CASSLKSASTYEQYF. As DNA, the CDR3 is TGTGCCAGCAGCTTAAAATCGGCCTCAACCTACGAGCAGTACTTC.

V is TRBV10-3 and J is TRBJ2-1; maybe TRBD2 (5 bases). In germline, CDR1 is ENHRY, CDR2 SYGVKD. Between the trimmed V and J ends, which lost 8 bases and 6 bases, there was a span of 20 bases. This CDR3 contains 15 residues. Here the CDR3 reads CAIEDPPGDRNEQFF. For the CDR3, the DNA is TGTGCCATCGAAGATCCCCCCGGGGATCGCAATGAGCAGTTCTTC.

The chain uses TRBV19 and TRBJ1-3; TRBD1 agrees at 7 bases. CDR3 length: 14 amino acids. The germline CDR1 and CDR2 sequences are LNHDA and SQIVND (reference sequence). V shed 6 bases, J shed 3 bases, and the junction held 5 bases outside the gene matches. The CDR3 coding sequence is TGTGCCAGTAGCGGGGGACAGCTTGGAAACACCATATATTTT. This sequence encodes CASSGGQLGNTIYF.

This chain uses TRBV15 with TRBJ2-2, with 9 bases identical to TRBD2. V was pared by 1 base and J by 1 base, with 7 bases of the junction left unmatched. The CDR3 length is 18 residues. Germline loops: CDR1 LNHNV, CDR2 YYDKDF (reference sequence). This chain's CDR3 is CATSRVLAGFKNTGELFF. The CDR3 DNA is TGTGCCACCAGCAGAGTCCTAGCGGGATTCAAGAACACCGGGGAGCTGTTTTTT.

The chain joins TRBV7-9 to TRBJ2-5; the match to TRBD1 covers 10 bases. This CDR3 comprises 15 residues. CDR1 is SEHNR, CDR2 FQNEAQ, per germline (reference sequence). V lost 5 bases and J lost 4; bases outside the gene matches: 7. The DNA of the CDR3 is TGTGCCAGCAGCGACGGGACAGGGGAGGGAGAGACCCAGTACTTC. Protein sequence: CASSDGTGEGETQYF.

CDR3 sequence (DNA): TGTGCCAGCAGCCCACCCGGAGATTACGAGCAGTACTTC. Translated: CASSPPGDYEQYF. The gene calls are TRBV7-2 and TRBJ2-7; the D is unclear. Trimming took off 5 bases at V and 4 bases at J, with 12 bases between the two ends. The CDR3 runs 13 residues. Looked up from germline, CDR1 is SGHTA and CDR2 is FQGNSA.